This T cell receptor (beta chain) is from a study of shared clonotypes between healthy human individuals. Regarding the study as a whole: In the sorted subsets, rarefaction showed sequencing was incomplete despite large depth. Donor scarcity curtailed the genetic and exposure-history diversity represented herein. Larger richness was generally estimated for naive than memory subsets.

Splitting of CD4+ cells produced CD45RA+ naive and CD45RA-negative memory subsets. Using immunoSEQ multiplex PCR, the repertoire was profiled, and TCRdb retains in-frame clones only, with some absent. Here the sample spans about 1 million clones, about 75% being singletons. This clone was detected a few times. What it binds is not known. Different DNA sequences within this sample yield the same CDR3. The TCR comes from a young man in good health. The sequencing sample was made of memory CD4+ T cells sorted from blood. Documented subset: CD45RA-negative fraction.

CDR3 in DNA: TGTGCCAGCAGCTTAAGCGGAACATATGGCTACACCTTC. Its protein is CASSLSGTYGYTF. This chain joins TRBV7-9 and TRBJ1-2; D uncertain. The CDR3 covers 13 residues. V shed 2 bases and J shed 5 bases, with 9 bases lying between them. Per germline, CDR1 SEHNR and CDR2 FQNEAQ (reference sequence). Supplemented by reference TRBV7-9 and TRBJ1-2, the full variable domain reads DTGVSQNPRHKITKRGQNVTFRCDPISEHNRLYWYRQTLGQGPEFLTYFQNEAQLEKSRLLSDRFSAERPKGSFSTLEIQRTEQGDSAMYLCASSLSGTYGYTFGSGTRLTVV.